This T cell receptor beta chain originates from a study of blood T cell repertoires in COVID-19. During active infection, Seattle patients enrolled and were then monitored through disease. TCRdb's table, derived via immunoSEQ multiplex PCR, lists solely in-frame clones and lacks some. The repertoire holds 300,000 to 350,000 clones, with 89% as singletons. Germline V gene data show CDR1 as SNHLY and CDR2 as FYNNEI. The ends lost 3 bases at V and 7 bases at J; junction bases unmatched: 7. This CDR3 is 15 amino acids long. This receptor was taken from a woman aged 55-69 years with COVID-19, enrolled during active disease. The sequencing input was peripheral blood. This chain joins TRBV2 and TRBJ1-5, with 9 bases that match TRBD1. The CDR3 protein is CASSEGQGEGQPQHF. CDR3 sequence (DNA): TGTGCCAGCAGTGAGGGACAGGGAGAAGGACAGCCCCAGCATTTT.